A single sample gave rise to the 30 T cell receptor beta chains below, sequenced in a study of shared clonotypes between healthy human individuals. Data came from immunoSEQ multiplex PCR; TCRdb stores just in-frame clones and leaves some out. The sample contains 980,000 or so clones, more than 75% of which appear only once. Sequencing used memory CD4+ T cells sorted from blood. The subset is: CD45RA-negative fraction. The receptors shown here come from a man between 18 and 29 years old in good health.

The chain links TRBV7-2 to TRBJ1-3; D unclear. CDR3 length: 15 amino acids. In germline, CDR1 is SGHTA, CDR2 FQGNSA. The ends were cut back, 0 bases at V and 2 bases at J, with 8 bases in the middle. CDR3 sequence (DNA): TGTGCCAGCAGCTTAGCGGGCCCAGCTGGAAACACCATATATTTT. It yields the protein CASSLAGPAGNTIYF.

The rearrangement links TRBV30 to TRBJ1-2; possible D gene TRBD1, 5 bases. The V end was cut by 4 bases, the J end by 3 bases, with 9 bases between. The CDR3 has 12 residues. Per the germline V gene, CDR1 is GTSNPN and CDR2 is SVGIG (reference sequence). CDR3 in amino acids: CAWTQGDYGYTF. CDR3 DNA sequence: TGTGCCTGGACCCAGGGAGACTATGGCTACACCTTC.

V and J are TRBV5-6 and TRBJ1-2; 10 nucleotides agree with TRBD1. V was clipped by 4 bases and J by 4 bases; unmatched bases: 4. Germline V gene lookup returns CDR1 SGHDT and CDR2 YYEEEE. The CDR3 consists of 14 residues. This chain's CDR3 is CASSGGQGSYGYTF. The CDR3 bases are TGTGCCAGCAGCGGGGGACAGGGGAGCTATGGCTACACCTTC.

In nucleotides, the CDR3 is TGTGCCACAGGAAAACAGGGCTCTGGAAACACCATATATTTT. Protein sequence: CATGKQGSGNTIYF. The genes are TRBV15 and TRBJ1-3; maybe TRBD1 (6 bases). This CDR3 region has 14 residues. The V gene's germline CDR1 is LNHNV and CDR2 YYDKDF (reference sequence). V dropped 9 bases and J dropped 0 bases, with 12 bases sitting between them.

This clone is categorized as medium-sized. V and J are TRBV5-8 and TRBJ2-7; 11 positions agree with TRBD2. V gave up 3 bases and J gave up 8 bases; unmatched junction bases: 10. Germline V CDR1 and CDR2: SGHTS, YDEGEE. The CDR3 contains 15 residues. For the CDR3, the DNA is TGTGCCAGCAGCTCCACTAGCGGGAGTGGTAGAAAGCAGTACTTC. Translated, it gives CASSSTSGSGRKQYF.

This chain joins TRBV19 and TRBJ1-2; D remains ambiguous. CDR1 LNHDA and CDR2 SQIVND come from the germline V gene (reference sequence). Trimming removed 5 bases from V and 2 bases from J, with 18 bases in between. The CDR3 is 16 amino acids. The CDR3 bases are TGTGCCAGTAGTCCCGTGATGCCGGGAAACAACTATGGCTACACCTTC. This encodes CASSPVMPGNNYGYTF.

This chain connects TRBV2 to TRBJ2-2, with D possibly matching TRBD2 (5 bases). Trimming stripped 6 bases from V and 6 bases from J, with 11 bases between. The CDR3 consists of 13 residues. CDR1 and CDR2 from the germline V gene are SNHLY and FYNNEI. CDR3 sequence reads: CASRIAGAGELFF. The CDR3 DNA sequence: TGTGCCAGCAGAATCGCCGGGGCCGGGGAGCTGTTTTTT.

There are a few counts of this clone. The CDR3 DNA reads TGTGCCAGCAGCGCTGGGGACTTCGCTGATTACGAGCAGTACTTC. As protein: CASSAGDFADYEQYF. The chain is built from TRBV9 and TRBJ2-7, with D possibly being TRBD2 (6 bases). The ends were cut back, 3 bases at V and 4 bases at J, with 17 bases in the middle. This CDR3 spans 15 amino acids. Germline CDR1 is SGDLS and CDR2 is YYNGEE.

Comments on this clone: Other DNA sequences of this sample code for an identical CDR3. The chain recombines TRBV7-9 with TRBJ1-1; a possible D gene is TRBD1 (5 bases). Trimming stripped 3 bases from V and 4 bases from J, with 12 bases between. Germline V gives CDR1 SEHNR, CDR2 FQNEAQ (reference sequence). CDR3 length equals 14 residues. Here the CDR3 DNA reads TGTGCCAGCAGCTTGGGGGGGAGCGGCACTGAAGCTTTCTTT. It codes for CASSLGGSGTEAFF. Full variable domain (outside the CDR3, taken from reference TRBV7-9 and TRBJ1-1): DTGVSQNPRHKITKRGQNVTFRCDPISEHNRLYWYRQTLGQGPEFLTYFQNEAQLEKSRLLSDRFSAERPKGSFSTLEIQRTEQGDSAMYLCASSLGGSGTEAFFGQGTRLTVV.

V usage is TRBV5-1 and J usage is TRBJ2-1; 8 bases align to TRBD1. The CDR3 is 17 amino acids. Per the germline V gene, CDR1 is SGHRS and CDR2 is YFSETQ. V shed 0 bases, J shed 0 bases, and the junction held 5 bases outside the gene matches. The CDR3 reads CASSLARGTGSYNEQFF. CDR3 in DNA: TGCGCCAGCAGCTTGGCCAGGGGGACAGGCTCCTACAATGAGCAGTTCTTC.

This clone has a handful of counts. The V gene is TRBV5-1, the J gene TRBJ2-3; D assignment may be TRBD1 or TRBD2 (5 bases each). Trimming left V 5 bases short and J 0 bases short, with 16 bases between. Germline V gives CDR1 SGHRS, CDR2 YFSETQ. The CDR3 extends over 16 amino acids. Here the CDR3 DNA reads TGCGCCAGCAGAGCCGGGACGGAAGCTAGCACAGATACGCAGTATTTT. It is translated as CASRAGTEASTDTQYF.

The rearrangement joins TRBV5-6 to TRBJ1-6; 11 nucleotides align to TRBD1. The CDR3 is made up of 15 amino acids. V dropped 3 bases and J dropped 8; count of bases not matched to a gene: 4. Looked up from germline, CDR1 is SGHDT and CDR2 is YYEEEE. Written as DNA, the CDR3 is TGTGCCAGCAGCTCACGGACAGGGGGCTATTCACCCCTCCACTTT. Protein: CASSSRTGGYSPLHF.

On this clone itself: Other DNA sequences from this sample encode an identical CDR3 as well. The gene calls are TRBV29-1 and TRBJ2-5, with D uncertain. Trimming removed 4 bases from V and 5 bases from J, with 8 bases in between. Per germline, CDR1 SQVTM and CDR2 ANQGSEA. The CDR3 covers 11 residues. The CDR3 spells CSVGVGETQYF. CDR3 DNA: TGCAGCGTTGGGGTCGGGGAGACCCAGTACTTC.

V and J are TRBV30 and TRBJ2-7; no reliable D call. Trimming took 5 bases from V and 5 from J, leaving 7 bases between them. This CDR3 contains 10 residues. From germline, CDR1 is GTSNPN and CDR2 SVGIG (reference sequence). The CDR3 is CAWGTNEQYF. Here the CDR3 DNA reads TGTGCCTGGGGAACTAACGAGCAGTACTTC.

The chain couples TRBV6-1 to TRBJ1-1; no clear D gene. Germline V CDR1 and CDR2: MNHNS, SASEGT. Trimming removed 1 base at V and 4 bases at J, with 7 bases between. The CDR3 spans 13 residues. This CDR3 reads CASSEGGSTEAFF. The CDR3 DNA sequence: TGTGCCAGCAGTGAAGGGGGAAGCACTGAAGCTTTCTTT.

The chain has TRBV9 and TRBJ2-2; D ambiguous. V lost 0 bases, J lost 4 bases, and 13 bases lay in between. This CDR3 spans 16 amino acids. CDR1 is SGDLS, CDR2 YYNGEE, per germline. The CDR3 here is CASSVDPSAATGELFF. In DNA form, the CDR3 reads TGTGCCAGCAGCGTAGACCCCTCCGCGGCCACCGGGGAGCTGTTTTTT.

To note about this clone: Other DNA sequences in this sample translate to the same CDR3. This chain joins TRBV19 and TRBJ1-5; the match to TRBD1 covers 9 bases. The V gene end was trimmed by 5 bases and the J gene end by 1 base; junction bases not matched to a gene: 3. This CDR3 is built from 15 residues. Germline-derived CDR1 and CDR2 are LNHDA and SQIVND (reference sequence). The CDR3 sequence: CASSVGQGSNQPQHF. The CDR3 nucleotides are TGTGCCAGTAGTGTGGGACAGGGAAGCAATCAGCCCCAGCATTTT. Looking up the rest from reference TRBV19 and TRBJ1-5 gives the full variable domain: DGGITQSPKYLFRKEGQNVTLSCEQNLNHDAMYWYRQDPGQGLRLIYYSQIVNDFQKGDIAEGYSVSREKKESFPLTVTSAQKNPTAFYLCASSVGQGSNQPQHFGDGTRLSIL.

CDR3 sequence (DNA): TGTGCCATCACGGGGGCGGGAGGCTACGAGCAGTACTTC. It specifies CAITGAGGYEQYF. This sequence joins TRBV10-3 and TRBJ2-7; 8 bases line up with TRBD2. V shed 7 bases and J 3 bases; nucleotides not matched to a gene: 5. This CDR3 has 13 residues. Germline V lookup: CDR1 ENHRY, CDR2 SYGVKD.

This clone turned up a few times. The gene calls are TRBV6-1 and TRBJ2-7; 7 positions agree with TRBD1. The ends lost 4 bases at V and 6 bases at J; junction bases unmatched: 15. The CDR3 is 16 amino acids. Germline values: CDR1 MNHNS, CDR2 SASEGT. This chain's CDR3 is CASSAAPRGPGGEQYF. CDR3 nucleotide sequence: TGTGCCAGCAGTGCGGCTCCTAGAGGGCCAGGGGGCGAGCAGTACTTC.

A word on this clone: Within the sample, other DNA sequences also encode this same CDR3. The gene calls are TRBV5-1 and TRBJ2-2; D remains unclear. Germline lookup yields CDR1 SGHRS and CDR2 YFSETQ. V was shortened by 1 base and J by 5 bases, with 6 bases between the two germline ends. CDR3 size: 13 residues. For the CDR3, the DNA is TGCGCCAGCAGCTTGTACCGGACCGGGGAGCTGTTTTTT. Its protein product is CASSLYRTGELFF.

The rearrangement joins TRBV18 to TRBJ1-1, with D perhaps TRBD1 (5 bases). The CDR3 is 15 residues long. Trimming removed 3 bases from V and 0 bases from J, with 11 bases in between. Germline V gene data show CDR1 as KGHSH and CDR2 as LQKENI. The CDR3 spells CASSPLDILNTEAFF. CDR3 DNA sequence: TGTGCCAGCTCACCCTTGGACATTTTGAACACTGAAGCTTTCTTT. The full variable domain, in which reference TRBV18 and TRBJ1-1 provide the parts outside the CDR3, is NAGVMQNPRHLVRRRGQEARLRCSPMKGHSHVYWYRQLPEEGLKFMVYLQKENIIDESGMPKERFSAEFPKEGPSILRIQQVVRGDSAAYFCASSPLDILNTEAFFGQGTRLTVV.

V usage is TRBV28 and J usage is TRBJ2-7; no clear D. The CDR3 sequence is 11 residues long. The germline V and J ends were trimmed by 8 bases and 0 bases, with 5 bases remaining between them. Germline lookup yields CDR1 MDHEN and CDR2 SYDVKM. CDR3 in amino acids: CASGLSYEQYF. CDR3 coding DNA: TGTGCCAGCGGCCTCTCCTACGAGCAGTACTTC.

The V and J genes are TRBV18 and TRBJ2-2, with D maybe TRBD2 (6 bases). Per germline, CDR1 KGHSH and CDR2 LQKENI. V dropped 3 bases and J dropped 0 bases, with 11 bases sitting between them. There are 16 residues in the CDR3. CDR3 bases: TGTGCCAGCTCACCCCAGCGGGTTGCGAACACCGGGGAGCTGTTTTTT. It encodes CASSPQRVANTGELFF.

V and J are TRBV6-1 and TRBJ2-7, with D maybe TRBD1 (5 bases). The CDR3 runs 13 residues. The V and J ends lost 3 bases and 6 bases respectively, with 12 bases between them. Germline assignment: CDR1 MNHNS and CDR2 SASEGT. The CDR3 DNA reads as TGTGCCAGCAGTGAGCAGGGAAAGGGCGAGCAGTACTTC. It specifies CASSEQGKGEQYF.

To note about this clone: Other DNA sequences in this sample translate to the same CDR3. The chain recombines TRBV6-5 with TRBJ1-2; TRBD1 might be the D (6 bases). The CDR3 has 13 amino acids. V lost 6 bases to trimming and J lost 3 bases, with 11 bases between them. The germline CDR1 and CDR2 sequences are MNHEY and SVGAGI. The CDR3 coding sequence is TGTGCCAGCAGCCCTGACAGGCACTATGGCTACACCTTC. It specifies CASSPDRHYGYTF.

This chain links TRBV5-8 with TRBJ1-2, with TRBD1 matching 10 bases. The germline V gene encodes CDR1 SGHTS and CDR2 YDEGEE. This CDR3 region has 12 residues. V was pared by 5 bases and J by 11 bases, with 6 bases of the junction left unmatched. The CDR3: CASSFGDRGYTF. CDR3 sequence (DNA): TGTGCCAGCAGTTTTGGGGACAGGGGTTACACCTTC. Supplemented by reference TRBV5-8 and TRBJ1-2, the full variable domain reads EAGVTQSPTHLIKTRGQQATLRCSPISGHTSVYWYQQALGLGLQFLLWYDEGEERNRGNFPPRFSGRQFPNYSSELNVNALELEDSALYLCASSFGDRGYTFGSGTRLTVV.

This clone was observed a few times. The chain uses TRBV10-2 and TRBJ1-5; tentatively, D is TRBD1 (5 bases). The V and J ends lost 6 bases and 3 bases respectively, with 15 bases between them. The CDR3 covers 15 residues. In germline, CDR1 is WSHSY, CDR2 SAAADI. The CDR3 DNA sequence: TGCGCCAGCAGGAATGGAGGGGCGGACAATCAGCCCCAGCATTTT. Protein: CASRNGGADNQPQHF.

V gene TRBV5-1 combines with J gene TRBJ2-2, with D perhaps TRBD1 (6 bases). Trimming took off 0 bases at V and 0 bases at J, with 9 bases between the two ends. CDR1 and CDR2 from the germline V gene are SGHRS and YFSETQ. The CDR3 totals 16 residues. CDR3 bases: TGCGCCAGCAGCTTGGATAACAGGGCGAACACCGGGGAGCTGTTTTTT. Translated, it gives CASSLDNRANTGELFF.

This clone showed up just a few times. The V and J genes are TRBV7-2 and TRBJ2-5; no clear D gene. Germline V gene data show CDR1 as SGHTA and CDR2 as FQGNSA. The CDR3 contains 13 residues. Deletions cut 2 bases from V and 2 bases from J, with 6 bases between. The CDR3 loop is CASSLWQQETQYF. As DNA, the CDR3 is TGTGCCAGCAGCTTATGGCAGCAAGAGACCCAGTACTTC.

This rearrangement joins TRBV5-1 to TRBJ1-4, with unresolved D. The V end lost 5 bases, the J end lost 3 bases, and 14 bases lay between the germline ends. The germline V gene has CDR1 SGHRS and CDR2 YFSETQ. The CDR3 covers 15 residues. CDR3 sequence reads: CASRPLAGPNEKLFF. CDR3 coding DNA: TGCGCCAGCAGACCCCTGGCAGGACCTAATGAAAAACTGTTTTTT.